This T cell receptor beta chain was captured in a study of cytomegalovirus exposure and HLA in healthy donors. The study ran its PCR with 60 Vbeta and 13 Jbeta primers. This table comes from immunoSEQ multiplex PCR, and its TCRdb copy is limited to in-frame clones, with some not included. This table holds about 90,000 clones, about 72% found once. The CDR3 has 15 amino acids. V lost 2 bases, J lost 8 bases, and 5 bases stayed unmatched. Germline lookup yields CDR1 SGHNT and CDR2 YYREEE (reference sequence). General observations from the study: Because they were indistinguishable, some V segments, including TRBV6-2 and TRBV6-3, were excluded. In a later analysis, TCR association rates varied by HLA locus: DRB1 most, HLA-C fewest. A previous analysis found most TCR beta V segments productive roughly 90% or roughly 30% of the time.

Worth noting for this clone: Its antigen is not known.

The rearrangement joins TRBV5-4 to TRBJ1-6, with TRBD1 matching 9 bases. This TCR was sampled from a man aged 25 to 40 in good health and CMV-seronegative. The sample consisted of PBMCs. CDR3 DNA: TGTGCCAGCAGCTTACGGACAGGGGATGATTCACCCCTCCACTTT. It encodes CASSLRTGDDSPLHF.